The 28 T cell receptor beta chains below all came from one sample that was sequenced in a study of T-cell reconstitution after alpha-beta-depleted transplantation in children. Unique molecular identifiers tagged the TCRbeta library. TCRdb redid the calling of the PCR reads with MiXCR, one entry per CDR3 protein. The data hold tens of thousands of distinct CDR3 sequences, with roughly 6.6% observed a single time. The sequenced sample was PBMCs from the stem cell graft donor, obtained from the stem cell graft. The origin of the receptors is a human donor who donated a stem cell graft to a child with acute lymphoblastic leukemia.

This clonotype has a count of ten or more. The chain recombines TRBV5-1 with TRBJ2-3, with 8 bases identical to TRBD2. The length of the CDR3 is 16 residues. Germline V gene lookup returns CDR1 SGHRS and CDR2 YFSETQ. V dropped 4 bases and J dropped 2; count of bases not matched to a gene: 9. The CDR3 DNA is TGCGCCAGCAGCCCGGGAGCGGGAGAGCTCACAGATACGCAGTATTTT. It yields the protein CASSPGAGELTDTQYF.

This clonotype was counted ten times or more. The chain carries TRBV9 and TRBJ2-7; tentatively, D is TRBD1 (6 bases). CDR1 SGDLS and CDR2 YYNGEE come from the germline V gene. The V and J ends lost 7 bases and 3 bases respectively, with 17 bases between them. CDR3 size: 14 residues. The CDR3 here is CASSEGDRLYEQYF. The CDR3 bases are TGTGCCAGCTCCGAGGGGGACCGACTCTACGAGCAGTACTTC.

The chain has TRBV2 and TRBJ1-5, with a weak D call TRBD1 (5 bases). In germline, CDR1 is SNHLY, CDR2 FYNNEI. Between the trimmed V and J ends, which lost 5 bases and 5 bases, there was a span of 13 bases. The CDR3 runs to 14 residues. The CDR3 DNA reads TGTGCCAGCAGTCAAGACAGCCGCGATCAGCCCCAGCATTTT. This sequence encodes CASSQDSRDQPQHF.

This clonotype has just a few counts. The CDR3 DNA is TGCGCCAGCAGTCAAAAAACTCGGGACAGATCTTCCTACGAGCAGTACTTC. Protein: CASSQKTRDRSSYEQYF. The chain employs TRBV23-1 and TRBJ2-7, with 7 bases fitting TRBD1. TRBV23-1 is sorted into the ORF group, with uncertain function. Germline trimming cut 2 bases from V and 1 base from J; bases unmatched to any gene: 11. The CDR3 has 17 residues.

This clonotype has at least ten counts. V and J are TRBV4-2 and TRBJ2-5; 8 positions match TRBD1. Germline values: CDR1 LGHNA, CDR2 YNFKEQ. CDR3 size: 16 residues. The trim removed 0 bases at V and 1 base at J, leaving 4 bases unmatched. CDR3 region: CASSQDRGTGQETQYF. CDR3 sequence (DNA): TGTGCCAGCAGCCAAGATAGGGGGACAGGCCAAGAGACCCAGTACTTC.

The gene calls are TRBV27 and TRBJ1-5; D might be TRBD1 (6 bases). Per the germline V gene, CDR1 is MNHEY and CDR2 is SMNVEV (reference sequence). The CDR3 extends over 15 amino acids. Between the trimmed V and J ends, which lost 1 base and 0 bases, there was a span of 7 bases. The CDR3 nucleotides read TGTGCCAGCAGTTTATTCAGGGGTAGCAATCAGCCCCAGCATTTT. Translation gives CASSLFRGSNQPQHF.

This clonotype has just a few counts. V and J are TRBV12-3 or TRBV12-4 and TRBJ1-4, with 11 bases identical to TRBD1. The CDR3 length is 15 residues. With 6 bases clipped from V and 10 bases from J, the junction kept 10 bases outside the gene matches. Written as DNA, the CDR3 is TGTGCCAGCAGCCGACGCGGGACAGGGGGGGGAAAACTGTTTTTT. It is translated as CASSRRGTGGGKLFF.

Ten or more counts support this clonotype. The chain links TRBV29-1 to TRBJ2-2; 9 bases line up with TRBD2. The junction had 2 bases not matched to a gene; V was cut back by 4 bases and J by 2 bases. The germline V gene has CDR1 SQVTM and CDR2 ANQGSEA. The CDR3 is made up of 14 amino acids. The CDR3 here is CSVGLAVNTGELFF. The CDR3 DNA is TGCAGCGTTGGACTAGCGGTTAACACCGGGGAGCTGTTTTTT.

The rearrangement links TRBV19 to TRBJ1-2; D not resolved. Germline CDR1 LNHDA, CDR2 SQIVND (reference sequence). This CDR3 is 14 amino acids long. V was trimmed by 3 bases and J by 4 bases, leaving 12 bases between them. The CDR3 DNA reads as TGTGCCAGTAGTATTAGCGAAGGATTCTATGGCTACACCTTC. Translated: CASSISEGFYGYTF.

At least ten counts were recorded for this clonotype. The V and J genes are TRBV13 and TRBJ2-3, with 14 bases that match TRBD2. Germline V gene sequence: CDR1 PRHDT, CDR2 FYEKMQ (reference sequence). V shed 2 bases, J shed 6 bases, and the junction held 16 bases outside the gene matches. The CDR3 is made up of 20 amino acids. The CDR3 here is CASSLFRISGTSGSMDTQYF. The CDR3 DNA is TGTGCCAGCAGCTTATTCAGGATTTCCGGGACTAGCGGGAGTATGGATACGCAGTATTTT.

This clonotype was seen at least ten times. The J gene is TRBJ2-7, the V gene TRBV3-1; the match to TRBD1 covers 9 bases. V shed 4 bases, J shed 5 bases, and the junction held 9 bases outside the gene matches. This CDR3 contains 15 residues. CDR1 and CDR2 (germline): LGHDT, YNNKEL (reference sequence). The CDR3 loop is CASSLDGTGIDEQYF. DNA for the CDR3: TGTGCCAGCAGCCTAGATGGGACAGGGATTGACGAGCAGTACTTC.

Many counts were recorded for this clonotype. The rearrangement links TRBV13 to TRBJ2-1; 13 bases agree with TRBD2. The CDR3 totals 22 residues. Germline CDR1 reads PRHDT; CDR2 reads FYEKMQ (reference sequence). The V gene end was trimmed by 6 bases and the J gene end by 6 bases; junction bases not matched to a gene: 26. The CDR3 reads CASRLSGSGTSGVIRTGNEQFF. Written as DNA, the CDR3 is TGTGCCAGCAGGCTTTCCGGTTCCGGGACTAGCGGGGTCATTAGGACAGGCAATGAGCAGTTCTTC.

This clonotype was recorded many times. The chain recombines TRBV5-1 with TRBJ2-5; TRBD1 agrees at 9 bases. CDR3 length equals 15 residues. CDR1 and CDR2 (germline): SGHRS, YFSETQ. V gave up 0 bases and J gave up 5 bases; unmatched junction bases: 5. The CDR3 nucleotides read TGCGCCAGCAGCTTGGTGGGACAGGGCTCGGAGACCCAGTACTTC. This codes for CASSLVGQGSETQYF.

This clonotype showed up many times. This chain connects TRBV11-2 to TRBJ2-1; 7 bases agree with TRBD1. The ends lost 0 bases at V and 3 bases at J; junction bases unmatched: 2. There are 15 residues in the CDR3. From germline, CDR1 is SGHAT and CDR2 FQNNGV. The CDR3 region is CASSLEGQNYNEQFF. The CDR3 DNA is TGTGCCAGCAGCTTAGAGGGACAGAACTACAATGAGCAGTTCTTC.

The count of this clonotype is one. V usage is TRBV28 and J usage is TRBJ2-7, with 10 bases fitting TRBD2. J lost 0 bases, V lost 6 bases, and 5 bases had no gene match. CDR1 and CDR2 (germline): MDHEN, SYDVKM. The CDR3 extends over 15 amino acids. CDR3 DNA sequence: TGTGCCAGCAGCATAGGACTAGCGGCCTCCTACGAGCAGTACTTC. Residues: CASSIGLAASYEQYF. The full variable domain, with the rest looked up from reference TRBV28 and TRBJ2-7, is DVKVTQSSRYLVKRTGEKVFLECVQDMDHENMFWYRQDPGLGLRLIYFSYDVKMKEKGDIPEGYSVSREKKERFSLILESASTNQTSMYLCASSIGLAASYEQYFGPGTRLTVT.

The V and J genes are TRBV19 and TRBJ2-1; the match to TRBD2 covers 13 bases. The CDR3 runs to 15 residues. After removal of 1 base from V and 8 bases from J, the junction contained 2 bases not matched to a gene. CDR1 is LNHDA and CDR2 is SQIVND in the germline V gene (reference sequence). As DNA, the CDR3 is TGTGCCAGTAGTATAGGGACTAGCGGGAGATATGAGCAGTTCTTC. Translating it yields CASSIGTSGRYEQFF.

At least ten counts were recorded for this clonotype. The chain carries TRBV27 and TRBJ2-5; TRBD1 matches at 11 bases. V gave up 4 bases and J gave up 4 bases; unmatched junction bases: 5. The V gene's germline CDR1 is MNHEY and CDR2 SMNVEV (reference sequence). The CDR3 loop spans 15 amino acids. CDR3: CASSSGTGGAETQYF. CDR3 nucleotide sequence: TGTGCCAGCAGTTCCGGGACAGGGGGTGCAGAGACCCAGTACTTC.

This clonotype was counted between two and nine times. The chain carries TRBV7-8 and TRBJ2-5; D tentatively reads TRBD1 or TRBD2 (6 bases each). In germline, CDR1 is SGHVS, CDR2 FQNEAQ. Deletions cut 4 bases from V and 4 bases from J, with 16 bases between. The CDR3 sequence is 15 residues long. Here the CDR3 DNA reads TGTGCCAGCAGCTCTAGGGGGGACGGCGTAGAGACCCAGTACTTC. It codes for CASSSRGDGVETQYF.

This clonotype has at least ten counts. This rearrangement joins TRBV5-1 to TRBJ2-3; TRBD2 aligns across 13 bases. Losses at the gene ends were 4 bases for V and 2 bases for J; bases not matched to a gene: 4. This CDR3 contains 16 residues. CDR1 is SGHRS, CDR2 YFSETQ, per germline. CDR3 nucleotides: TGCGCCAGCAGCCCGGGGACTAGCGGGACCACAGATACGCAGTATTTT. Encoded protein: CASSPGTSGTTDTQYF.

This clonotype has only a few counts. The V and J genes are TRBV20-1 and TRBJ1-5, with 7 bases identical to TRBD1. The CDR3 length is 13 residues. The V gene end was trimmed by 6 bases and the J gene end by 6 bases; junction bases not matched to a gene: 8. The germline V gene has CDR1 DFQATT and CDR2 SNEGSKA (reference sequence). The chain's CDR3 is CSAHGTEGQPQHF. DNA for the CDR3: TGCAGTGCCCACGGGACAGAGGGTCAGCCCCAGCATTTT.

The chain is built from TRBV4-3 and TRBJ2-1; perhaps TRBD1 as D (6 bases). The V gene's germline CDR1 is LGHNA and CDR2 YSLEER. The CDR3 spans 16 residues. V lost 3 bases and J 8 bases, leaving 20 bases between the germline ends. This chain's CDR3 is CASSQALTGLGDEQFF. In DNA form, the CDR3 reads TGCGCCAGCAGCCAGGCTCTCACAGGGTTAGGGGATGAGCAGTTCTTC.

This clonotype was seen at least ten times. The chain recombines TRBV5-1 with TRBJ2-7; D unresolved. The CDR3 consists of 13 residues. V lost 0 bases and J 3 bases, leaving 7 bases between the germline ends. Germline CDR1 reads SGHRS; CDR2 reads YFSETQ. Here the CDR3 reads CASSLGRYYEQYF. DNA for the CDR3: TGCGCCAGCAGCTTGGGACGCTACTACGAGCAGTACTTC.

This sequence joins TRBV19 and TRBJ2-7; D assignment may be TRBD1 or TRBD2 (5 bases each). Germline V gene lookup returns CDR1 LNHDA and CDR2 SQIVND (reference sequence). This CDR3 comprises 14 residues. Trimming stripped 10 bases from V and 0 bases from J, with 16 bases between. The CDR3 sequence: CATRPGPISYEQYF. CDR3 sequence (DNA): TGTGCCACCCGACCGGGACCGATCTCCTACGAGCAGTACTTC.

Ten or more counts support this clonotype. The chain has TRBV20-1 and TRBJ1-4; TRBD1 is a possible D gene (5 bases). Trimming removed 0 bases from V and 7 bases from J, with 6 bases in between. The CDR3 has 12 residues. Germline V gene lookup returns CDR1 DFQATT and CDR2 SNEGSKA (reference sequence). This CDR3 is CSARDTGEKLFF. CDR3 sequence (DNA): TGCAGTGCTAGAGATACAGGTGAAAAACTGTTTTTT.

At least ten counts were recorded for this clonotype. V usage is TRBV11-2 and J usage is TRBJ1-2, with D tentatively TRBD1 (6 bases). This CDR3 spans 14 amino acids. V was shortened by 4 bases and J by 6 bases, with 15 bases between the two germline ends. In germline, CDR1 is SGHAT, CDR2 FQNNGV. CDR3 protein: CASSSFGTYDGYTF. CDR3 nucleotide sequence: TGTGCCAGCAGCTCCTTCGGGACATATGATGGCTACACCTTC.

The sample holds many counts of this clonotype. The CDR3 DNA reads as TGCAGCGTGACCCCTCTGAACACCGGGGAGCTGTTTTTT. It specifies CSVTPLNTGELFF. The chain uses TRBV29-1 and TRBJ2-2; D is undetermined. Trimming pared 6 bases from V and 1 base from J, leaving 9 bases between. The CDR3 sequence is 13 residues long. Germline V lookup: CDR1 SQVTM, CDR2 ANQGSEA.

This clonotype was counted at least ten times. V usage is TRBV12-3 or TRBV12-4 and J usage is TRBJ2-3, with 7 nucleotides matching TRBD1. V shed 10 bases, J shed 3 bases, and the junction held 7 bases outside the gene matches. The length of the CDR3 is 13 residues. The CDR3 region is CATGGVRTDTQYF. The CDR3 DNA reads TGTGCCACAGGGGGAGTTCGTACAGATACGCAGTATTTT.

The chain carries TRBV2 and TRBJ2-1; 8 bases match TRBD2. Germline values: CDR1 SNHLY, CDR2 FYNNEI. The J segment lost 2 bases and the V segment lost 4 bases, leaving 10 bases of the junction unmatched. The CDR3 contains 17 residues. CDR3 loop: CASSGRPYGGAYNEQFF. The DNA for the CDR3 is TGTGCCAGCAGTGGCAGACCTTACGGGGGGGCCTACAATGAGCAGTTCTTC.